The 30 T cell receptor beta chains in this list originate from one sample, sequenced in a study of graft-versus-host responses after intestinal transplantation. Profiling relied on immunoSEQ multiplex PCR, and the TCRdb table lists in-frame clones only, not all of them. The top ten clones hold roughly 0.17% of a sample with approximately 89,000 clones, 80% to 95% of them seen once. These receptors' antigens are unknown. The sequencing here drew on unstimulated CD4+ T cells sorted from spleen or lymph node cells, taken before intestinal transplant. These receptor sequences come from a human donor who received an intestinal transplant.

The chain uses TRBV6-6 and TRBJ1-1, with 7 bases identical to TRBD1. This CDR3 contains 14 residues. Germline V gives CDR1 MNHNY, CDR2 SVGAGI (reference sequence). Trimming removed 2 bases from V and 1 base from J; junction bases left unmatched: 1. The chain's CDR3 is CASSYDRANTEAFF. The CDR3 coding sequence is TGTGCCAGCAGTTACGACAGGGCGAACACTGAAGCTTTCTTT.

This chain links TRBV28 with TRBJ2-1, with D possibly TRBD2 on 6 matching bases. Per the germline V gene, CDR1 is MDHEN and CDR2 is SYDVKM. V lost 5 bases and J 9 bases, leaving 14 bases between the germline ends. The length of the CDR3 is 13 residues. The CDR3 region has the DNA TGTGCCAGCAGTCCCCCGCCGCGGGGTGAGCAGTTCTTC. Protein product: CASSPPPRGEQFF.

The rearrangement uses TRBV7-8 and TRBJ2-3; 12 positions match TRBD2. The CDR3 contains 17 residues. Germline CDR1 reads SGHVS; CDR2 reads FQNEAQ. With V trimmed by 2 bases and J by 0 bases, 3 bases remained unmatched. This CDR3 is CASSLRGLAGSTDTQYF. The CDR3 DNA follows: TGTGCCAGCAGCTTAAGAGGACTAGCGGGGAGCACAGATACGCAGTATTTT.

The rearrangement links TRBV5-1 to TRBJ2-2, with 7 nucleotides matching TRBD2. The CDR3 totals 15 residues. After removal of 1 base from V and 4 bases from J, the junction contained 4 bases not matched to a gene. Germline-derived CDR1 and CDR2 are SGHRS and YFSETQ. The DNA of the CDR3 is TGCGCCAGCAGCTTGAATGGGGAGGGCACCGGGGAGCTGTTTTTT. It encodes CASSLNGEGTGELFF.

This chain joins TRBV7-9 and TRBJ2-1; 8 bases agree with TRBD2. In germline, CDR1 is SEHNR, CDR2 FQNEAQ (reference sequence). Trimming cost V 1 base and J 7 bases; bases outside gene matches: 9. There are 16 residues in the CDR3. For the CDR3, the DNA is TGTGCCAGCAGCTTAGATCTCCAGCGGGAGCGAAATGAGCAGTTCTTC. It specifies CASSLDLQRERNEQFF.

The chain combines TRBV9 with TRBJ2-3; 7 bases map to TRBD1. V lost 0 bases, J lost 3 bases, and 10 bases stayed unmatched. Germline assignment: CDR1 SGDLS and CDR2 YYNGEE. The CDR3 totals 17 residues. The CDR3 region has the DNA TGTGCCAGCAGCGTAGGGTCGGGACAGATTTGGACAGATACGCAGTATTTT. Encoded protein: CASSVGSGQIWTDTQYF. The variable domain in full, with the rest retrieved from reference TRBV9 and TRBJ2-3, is DSGVTQTPKHLITATGQRVTLRCSPRSGDLSVYWYQQSLDQGLQFLIQYYNGEERAKGNILERFSAQQFPDLHSELNLSSLELGDSALYFCASSVGSGQIWTDTQYFGPGTRLTVL.

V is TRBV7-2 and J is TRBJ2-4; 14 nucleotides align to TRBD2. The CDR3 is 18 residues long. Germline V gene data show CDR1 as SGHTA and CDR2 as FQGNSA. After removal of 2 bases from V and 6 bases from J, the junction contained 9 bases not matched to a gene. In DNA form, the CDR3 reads TGTGCCAGCAGCTTAAAGGGACTAGCGGGAGATAGGAGAAACATTCAGTACTTC. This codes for CASSLKGLAGDRRNIQYF. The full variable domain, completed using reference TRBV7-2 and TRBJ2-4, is GAGVSQSPSNKVTEKGKDVELRCDPISGHTALYWYRQSLGQGLEFLIYFQGNSAPDKSGLPSDRFSAERTGGSVSTLTIQRTQQEDSAVYLCASSLKGLAGDRRNIQYFGAGTRLSVL.

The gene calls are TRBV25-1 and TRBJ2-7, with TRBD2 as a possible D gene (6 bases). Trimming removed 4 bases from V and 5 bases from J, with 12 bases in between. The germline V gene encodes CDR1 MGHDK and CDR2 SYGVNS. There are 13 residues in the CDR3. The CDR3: CASSATSSHEQYF. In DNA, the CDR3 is TGTGCCAGCAGTGCCACTAGCAGCCACGAGCAGTACTTC.

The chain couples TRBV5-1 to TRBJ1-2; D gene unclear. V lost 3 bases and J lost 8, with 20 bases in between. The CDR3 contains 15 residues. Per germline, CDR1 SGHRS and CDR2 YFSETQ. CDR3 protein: CASSSTPTRLGGYTF. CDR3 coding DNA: TGCGCCAGCAGCTCTACCCCGACAAGACTAGGGGGCTACACCTTC.

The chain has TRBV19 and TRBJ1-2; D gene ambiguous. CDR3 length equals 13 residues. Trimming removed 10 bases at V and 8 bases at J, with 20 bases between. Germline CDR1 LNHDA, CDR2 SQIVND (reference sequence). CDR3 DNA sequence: TGTGCCACCACGGACTATACAGCGAGGGGCTACACCTTC. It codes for CATTDYTARGYTF. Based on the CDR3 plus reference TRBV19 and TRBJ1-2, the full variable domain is DGGITQSPKYLFRKEGQNVTLSCEQNLNHDAMYWYRQDPGQGLRLIYYSQIVNDFQKGDIAEGYSVSREKKESFPLTVTSAQKNPTAFYLCATTDYTARGYTFGSGTRLTVV.

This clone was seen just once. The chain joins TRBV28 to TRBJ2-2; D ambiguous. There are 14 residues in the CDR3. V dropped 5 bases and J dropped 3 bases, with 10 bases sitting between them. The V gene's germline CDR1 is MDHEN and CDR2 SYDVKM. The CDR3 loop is CASSPSSDTGELFF. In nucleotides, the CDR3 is TGTGCCAGCAGTCCTTCTAGTGACACCGGGGAGCTGTTTTTT.

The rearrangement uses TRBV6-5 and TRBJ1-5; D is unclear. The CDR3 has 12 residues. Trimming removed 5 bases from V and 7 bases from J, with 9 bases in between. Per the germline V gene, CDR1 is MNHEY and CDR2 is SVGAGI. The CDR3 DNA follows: TGTGCCAGCAGTCGGTCGGGACAGCCCCAGCATTTT. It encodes CASSRSGQPQHF.

The CDR3, as DNA: TGTGCCAGCAGCCCCCGACAGGGAAAGGACACCGGGGAGCTGTTTTTT. Translated: CASSPRQGKDTGELFF. This chain joins TRBV11-2 and TRBJ2-2; 7 bases are a match to TRBD1. V shed 5 bases and J 3 bases; nucleotides not matched to a gene: 9. CDR1 and CDR2 (germline): SGHAT, FQNNGV. CDR3 size: 16 residues. Complete variable domain (other parts from reference TRBV11-2 and TRBJ2-2): EAGVAQSPRYKIIEKRQSVAFWCNPISGHATLYWYQQILGQGPKLLIQFQNNGVVDDSQLPKDRFSAERLKGVDSTLKIQPAKLEDSAVYLCASSPRQGKDTGELFFGEGSRLTVL.

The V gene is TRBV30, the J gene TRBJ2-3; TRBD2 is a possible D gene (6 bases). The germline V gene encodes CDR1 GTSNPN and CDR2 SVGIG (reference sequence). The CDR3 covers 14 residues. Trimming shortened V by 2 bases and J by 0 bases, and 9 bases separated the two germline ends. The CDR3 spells CAWSRGVSTDTQYF. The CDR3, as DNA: TGTGCCTGGAGTCGCGGGGTCAGCACAGATACGCAGTATTTT. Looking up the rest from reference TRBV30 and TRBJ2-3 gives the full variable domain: SQTIHQWPATLVQPVGSPLSLECTVEGTSNPNLYWYRQAAGRGLQLLFYSVGIGQISSEVPQNLSASRPQDRQFILSSKKLLLSDSGFYLCAWSRGVSTDTQYFGPGTRLTVL.

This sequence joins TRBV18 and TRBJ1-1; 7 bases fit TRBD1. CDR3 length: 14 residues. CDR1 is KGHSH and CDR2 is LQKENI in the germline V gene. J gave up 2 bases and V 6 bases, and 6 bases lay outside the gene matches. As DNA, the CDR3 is TGTGCCAGCTCCCTGGACAGGACAAACACTGAAGCTTTCTTT. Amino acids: CASSLDRTNTEAFF.

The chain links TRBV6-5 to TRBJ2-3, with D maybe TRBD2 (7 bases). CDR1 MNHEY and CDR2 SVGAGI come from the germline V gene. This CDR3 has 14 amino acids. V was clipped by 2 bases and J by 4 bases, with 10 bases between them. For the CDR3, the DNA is TGTGCCAGCAGTTACGGGGGGGGCCCAGATACGCAGTATTTT. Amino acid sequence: CASSYGGGPDTQYF.

This CDR3 is CASSELAGVTGELFF. The CDR3 coding sequence is TGTGCCAGCAGCGAACTAGCGGGAGTAACCGGGGAGCTGTTTTTT. The chain recombines TRBV7-9 with TRBJ2-2, with 11 bases aligning to TRBD2. The trim removed 5 bases at V and 5 bases at J, leaving 4 bases unmatched. CDR1 SEHNR and CDR2 FQNEAQ come from the germline V gene (reference sequence). This CDR3 is 15 amino acids long.

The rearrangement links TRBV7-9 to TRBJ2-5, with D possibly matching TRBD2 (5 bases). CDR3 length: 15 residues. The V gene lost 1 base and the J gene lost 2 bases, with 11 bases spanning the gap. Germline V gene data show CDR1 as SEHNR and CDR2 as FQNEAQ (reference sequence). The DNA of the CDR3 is TGTGCCAGCAGCTTAGGGGGTCTAGCACAAGAGACCCAGTACTTC. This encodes CASSLGGLAQETQYF.

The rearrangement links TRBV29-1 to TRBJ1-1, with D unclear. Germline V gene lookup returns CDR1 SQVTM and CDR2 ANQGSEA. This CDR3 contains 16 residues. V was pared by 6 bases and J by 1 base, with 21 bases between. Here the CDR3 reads CSVAPQVMMGNTEAFF. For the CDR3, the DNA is TGCAGCGTCGCCCCCCAGGTGATGATGGGGAACACTGAAGCTTTCTTT. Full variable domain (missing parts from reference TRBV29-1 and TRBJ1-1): SAVISQKPSRDICQRGTSLTIQCQVDSQVTMMFWYRQQPGQSLTLIATANQGSEATYESGFVIDKFPISRPNLTFSTLTVSNMSPEDSSIYLCSVAPQVMMGNTEAFFGQGTRLTVV.

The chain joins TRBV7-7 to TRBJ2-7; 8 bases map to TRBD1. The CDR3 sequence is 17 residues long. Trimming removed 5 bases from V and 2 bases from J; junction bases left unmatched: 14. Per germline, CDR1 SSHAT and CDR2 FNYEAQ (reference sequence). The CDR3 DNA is TGTGCCAGCAGCCCCTTGACGTTTCAGGGGGCCGCCTACGAGCAGTACTTC. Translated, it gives CASSPLTFQGAAYEQYF.

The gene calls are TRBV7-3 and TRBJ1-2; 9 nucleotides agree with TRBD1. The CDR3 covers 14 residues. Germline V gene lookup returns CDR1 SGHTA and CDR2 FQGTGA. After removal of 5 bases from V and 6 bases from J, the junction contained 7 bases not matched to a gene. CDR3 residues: CASSHRTGEDGYTF. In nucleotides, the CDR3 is TGTGCCAGCAGCCACAGGACAGGGGAAGATGGCTACACCTTC.

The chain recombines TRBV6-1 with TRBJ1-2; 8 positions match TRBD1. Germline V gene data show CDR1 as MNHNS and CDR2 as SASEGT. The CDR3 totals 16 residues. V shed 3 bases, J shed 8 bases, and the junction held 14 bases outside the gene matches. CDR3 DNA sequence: TGTGCCAGCAGTGAGGAGTGGACAGGGAAAGTCGGCGGCTACACCTTC. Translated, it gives CASSEEWTGKVGGYTF.

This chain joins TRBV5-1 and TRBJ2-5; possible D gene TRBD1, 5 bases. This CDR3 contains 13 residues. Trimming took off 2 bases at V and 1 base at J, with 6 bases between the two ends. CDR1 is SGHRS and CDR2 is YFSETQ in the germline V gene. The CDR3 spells CASSFTGQETQYF. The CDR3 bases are TGCGCCAGCAGCTTCACAGGCCAAGAGACCCAGTACTTC.

The CDR3 DNA reads TGCAGCGCTTCGGGGGGGAGGGCCACCGATGAGCAGTTCTTC. Protein product: CSASGGRATDEQFF. This chain connects TRBV29-1 to TRBJ2-1; 8 nucleotides line up with TRBD2. V trimming: 7 bases; J trimming: 8 bases; junction bases outside the gene matches: 13. This CDR3 spans 14 amino acids. Germline V gives CDR1 SQVTM, CDR2 ANQGSEA.

CDR3 DNA sequence: TGTGCCAGCAGTTTATGGCGGGGTTCATCCTACGAGCAGTACTTC. This gives the protein CASSLWRGSSYEQYF. The J gene is TRBJ2-7, the V gene TRBV27; weak D call: TRBD2 (6 bases). Germline CDR1 is MNHEY and CDR2 is SMNVEV (reference sequence). The CDR3 length is 15 residues. The V end was cut by 1 base, the J end by 1 base, with 11 bases between.

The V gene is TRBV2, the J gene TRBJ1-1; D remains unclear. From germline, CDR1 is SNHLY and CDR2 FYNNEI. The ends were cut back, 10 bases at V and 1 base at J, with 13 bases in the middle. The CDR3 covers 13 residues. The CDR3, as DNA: TGTGCCACTGGACTGATGCCGAACACTGAAGCTTTCTTT. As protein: CATGLMPNTEAFF.

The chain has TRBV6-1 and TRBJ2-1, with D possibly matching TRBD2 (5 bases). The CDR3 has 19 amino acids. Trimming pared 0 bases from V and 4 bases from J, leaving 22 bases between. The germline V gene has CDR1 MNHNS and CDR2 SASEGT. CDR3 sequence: CASSEAVLPVLSGYNEQFF. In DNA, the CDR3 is TGTGCCAGCAGTGAAGCCGTTTTGCCGGTCTTGAGCGGTTACAATGAGCAGTTCTTC.

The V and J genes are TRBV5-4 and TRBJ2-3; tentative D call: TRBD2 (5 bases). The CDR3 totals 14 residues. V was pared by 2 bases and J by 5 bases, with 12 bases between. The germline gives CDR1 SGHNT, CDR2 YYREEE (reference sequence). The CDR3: CASSFRGGKDTQYF. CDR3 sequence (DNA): TGTGCCAGCAGCTTCCGGGGTGGAAAAGATACGCAGTATTTT.

This chain's CDR3 is CASSSATVYEQYF. The CDR3 bases are TGTGCCAGCAGTTCAGCGACAGTCTACGAGCAGTACTTC. The chain is built from TRBV27 and TRBJ2-7, with D possibly TRBD1 on 5 matching bases. Germline V gives CDR1 MNHEY, CDR2 SMNVEV (reference sequence). With 4 bases removed from V and 3 bases from J, the gap between germline ends came to 10 bases. This CDR3 has 13 residues.

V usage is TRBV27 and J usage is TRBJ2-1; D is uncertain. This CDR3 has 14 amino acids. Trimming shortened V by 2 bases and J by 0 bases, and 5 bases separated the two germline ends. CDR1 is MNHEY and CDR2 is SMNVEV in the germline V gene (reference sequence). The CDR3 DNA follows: TGTGCCAGCAGTTTAGGTAGCTCCTACAATGAGCAGTTCTTC. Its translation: CASSLGSSYNEQFF.